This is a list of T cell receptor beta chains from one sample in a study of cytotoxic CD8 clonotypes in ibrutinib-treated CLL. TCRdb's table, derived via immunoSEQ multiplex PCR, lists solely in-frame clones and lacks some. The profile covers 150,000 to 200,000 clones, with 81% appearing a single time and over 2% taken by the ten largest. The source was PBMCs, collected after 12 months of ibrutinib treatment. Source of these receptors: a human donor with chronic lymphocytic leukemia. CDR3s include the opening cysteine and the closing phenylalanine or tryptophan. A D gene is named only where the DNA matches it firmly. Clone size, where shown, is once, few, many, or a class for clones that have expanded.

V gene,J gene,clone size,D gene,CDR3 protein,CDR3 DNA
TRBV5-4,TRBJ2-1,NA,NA,CASSSLDNEQFF,TGTGCCAGCAGCTCACTAGACAATGAGCAGTTCTTC
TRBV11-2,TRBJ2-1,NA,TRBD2,CASSLAGSGRLGEQFF,TGTGCCAGCAGCTTAGCGGGTAGCGGGAGGTTAGGAGAGCAGTTCTTC
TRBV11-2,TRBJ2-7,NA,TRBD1,CASSASTGAAYEQYF,TGTGCCAGCAGCGCCTCGACAGGGGCCGCCTACGAGCAGTACTTC
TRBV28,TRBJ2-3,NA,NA,CASSPLSTQYF,TGTGCCAGCAGTCCCCTCAGTACGCAGTATTTT
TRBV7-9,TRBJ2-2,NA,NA,CASSSPGTANTGELFF,TGTGCCAGCAGCTCCCCCGGGACGGCGAACACCGGGGAGCTGTTTTTT
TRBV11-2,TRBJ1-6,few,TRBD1,CASSLDRDSPLHF,TGTGCCAGCAGCTTGGACAGGGATTCACCCCTCCACTTT
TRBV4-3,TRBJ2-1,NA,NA,CASSQGRGPLYNEQFF,TGCGCCAGCAGCCAAGGGAGGGGGCCATTATACAATGAGCAGTTCTTC
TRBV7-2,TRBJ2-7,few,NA,CASKRRREAHEQYF,TGTGCCAGCAAACGCCGTAGGGAGGCCCACGAGCAGTACTTC
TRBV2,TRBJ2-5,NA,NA,CASNSEVETQYF,TGTGCCAGCAATTCCGAGGTAGAGACCCAGTACTTC
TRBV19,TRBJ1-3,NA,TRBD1,CASRPDRGTSGNTIYF,TGTGCCAGTAGGCCTGACAGGGGGACCTCTGGAAACACCATATATTTT
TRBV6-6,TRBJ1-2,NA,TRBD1,CASSSGQGMRNYGYTF,TGTGCCAGCAGTTCGGGACAGGGGATGAGGAACTATGGCTACACCTTC
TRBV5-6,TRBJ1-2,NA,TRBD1,CASSLGTGGSNYGYTF,TGTGCCAGCAGCTTGGGGACAGGGGGATCGAACTATGGCTACACCTTC
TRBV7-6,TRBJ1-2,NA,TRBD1,CASSPGTGGGGYTF,TGTGCCAGCAGCCCAGGGACAGGGGGGGGTGGCTACACCTTC
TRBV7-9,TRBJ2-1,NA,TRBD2,CASSRGSSGLVNEQFF,TGTGCCAGCAGCCGCGGGTCTAGCGGATTAGTCAATGAGCAGTTCTTC
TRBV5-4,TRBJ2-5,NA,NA,CASSSGTTQETQYF,TGTGCCAGCAGTTCCGGGACAACACAAGAGACCCAGTACTTC
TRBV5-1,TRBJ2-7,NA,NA,CASSPGVSGYEQYF,TGCGCCAGCAGCCCCGGGGTTAGCGGCTACGAGCAGTACTTC
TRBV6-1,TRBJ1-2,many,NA,CASSTEWGNNYGYTF,TGTGCCAGCAGTACAGAATGGGGGAACAACTATGGCTACACCTTC
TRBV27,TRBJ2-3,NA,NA,CASSPSRGGGTDTQYF,TGTGCCAGCAGCCCGTCCCGTGGGGGTGGCACAGATACGCAGTATTTT
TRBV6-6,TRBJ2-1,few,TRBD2,CASSYSASSGGSVVF,TGTGCCAGCAGTTACTCTGCATCTAGCGGGGGGTCTGTAGTCTTC
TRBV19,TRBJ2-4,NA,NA,CASKGLAKNIQYF,TGTGCCAGTAAAGGGCTAGCCAAAAACATTCAGTACTTC